Following are 9 T cell receptor beta chains from one sample sequenced in a study of blood T cell repertoires in COVID-19. Only in-frame clones appear in the TCRdb table, and some are missing; sequencing was by immunoSEQ multiplex PCR. Of about 84,000 clones listed, 70% to 90% were seen once; the top ten hold 1.2%. The sample consisted of peripheral blood. These receptors all stem from a man older than 75 with active or convalescent COVID-19.

The chain couples TRBV4-2 to TRBJ2-7, with D unclear. This CDR3 has 14 amino acids. Looked up from germline, CDR1 is LGHNA and CDR2 is YNFKEQ. Trimming took 1 base from V and 5 from J, leaving 12 bases between them. Here the CDR3 reads CASSQGTEPHEQYF. The DNA of the CDR3 is TGTGCCAGCAGCCAAGGCACGGAGCCCCACGAGCAGTACTTC.

J is TRBJ1-2 and V is TRBV15, with TRBD1 matching over 7 bases. Unmatched junction bases numbered 20, after V lost 0 bases and J lost 4 bases. The CDR3 extends over 20 amino acids. Germline loops: CDR1 LNHNV, CDR2 YYDKDF (reference sequence). Here the CDR3 DNA reads TGTGCCACCAGCAGAGATGGGATACCTGGAGAGGCAGGGGGTACCTATGGCTACACCTTC. This sequence encodes CATSRDGIPGEAGGTYGYTF. Using reference TRBV15 and TRBJ1-2 for the parts outside the CDR3, the full variable domain is DAMVIQNPRYQVTQFGKPVTLSCSQTLNHNVMYWYQQKSSQAPKLLFHYYDKDFNNEADTPDNFQSRRPNTSFCFLDIRSPGLGDTAMYLCATSRDGIPGEAGGTYGYTFGSGTRLTVV.

The V call is TRBV14, the J call TRBJ1-1, with D unresolved. CDR1 SGHDN and CDR2 FVKESK come from the germline V gene. The CDR3 spans 13 residues. With 4 bases removed from V and 1 base from J, the gap between germline ends came to 7 bases. The CDR3, as DNA: TGTGCCAGCAGCCCACTCAAGAACACTGAAGCTTTCTTT. It codes for CASSPLKNTEAFF.

V is TRBV19 and J is TRBJ2-2, with 11 bases aligning to TRBD1. V lost 4 bases, J lost 7 bases, and 2 bases stayed unmatched. CDR3 length: 14 amino acids. Germline V lookup: CDR1 LNHDA, CDR2 SQIVND (reference sequence). The CDR3 nucleotides are TGTGCCAGTAGTAGGACAGGGGGCGGCGGGGAGCTGTTTTTT. Its protein is CASSRTGGGGELFF.

The rearrangement uses TRBV7-8 and TRBJ2-3; maybe TRBD2 (5 bases). The V gene lost 1 base and the J gene lost 1 base, with 9 bases spanning the gap. Germline V gene sequence: CDR1 SGHVS, CDR2 FQNEAQ. This CDR3 spans 15 amino acids. The CDR3 DNA reads as TGTGCCAGCAGCTTAGGGACTGCACGCACAGATACGCAGTATTTT. This translates into CASSLGTARTDTQYF.

The V call is TRBV9, the J call TRBJ1-1, with 9 bases matching TRBD1. Germline V lookup: CDR1 SGDLS, CDR2 YYNGEE. Losses at the gene ends were 3 bases for V and 5 bases for J; bases not matched to a gene: 5. The CDR3 runs 14 residues. CDR3 DNA: TGTGCCAGCAGCGAACAGGGGGCTGGAACTGAAGCTTTCTTT. Protein product: CASSEQGAGTEAFF.

This clone was detected only once. The CDR3 DNA reads TGTGCCAGCAGCTTAGCGTTCGGCTATGGCTACACCTTC. Translation: CASSLAFGYGYTF. The chain is built from TRBV7-2 and TRBJ1-2; D unclear. Looked up from germline, CDR1 is SGHTA and CDR2 is FQGNSA. V lost 0 bases and J lost 4, with 6 bases in between. The CDR3 covers 13 residues.

This clone was counted a single time. V usage is TRBV14 and J usage is TRBJ1-6; 11 bases are a match to TRBD1. Per germline, CDR1 SGHDN and CDR2 FVKESK. V lost 2 bases, J lost 9 bases, and 12 bases stayed unmatched. The CDR3 extends over 18 amino acids. CDR3 residues: CASSQTDRGHDRGSPLHF. For the CDR3, the DNA is TGTGCCAGCAGCCAAACGGACAGGGGGCATGATAGGGGTTCACCCCTCCACTTT.

The chain uses TRBV7-2 and TRBJ2-3; 7 bases line up with TRBD2. The junction had 3 bases not matched to a gene; V was cut back by 5 bases and J by 4 bases. Germline V gene data show CDR1 as SGHTA and CDR2 as FQGNSA. The CDR3 runs 13 residues. CDR3 region: CASSAGVADTQYF. The CDR3 region has the DNA TGTGCCAGCAGCGCGGGGGTTGCAGATACGCAGTATTTT.